This TCR beta chain was sequenced during a study of blood T cell repertoires in COVID-19 (TCRdb year 2020). Turning to the overall study: Samples from collaborators originated in the United States, Italy and Spain and spanned both the acute and convalescent phases of COVID-19. The repertoires were released in a freely available public database intended as a resource for research on the immune response to SARS-CoV-2. The dataset comprised deeply sampled blood TCRbeta repertoires from subjects exposed to, actively infected with, or recovered from COVID-19. The sample metadata nearly always contained a de-identified subject ID, COVID-19 status, age in years and sex. Where available, HLA class I and class II types were obtained from metadata supplied by the sample provider rather than from assay-based typing. The prospective study material was composed of cDNA or gDNA derived from T cells, B-cell-depleted T cells, or PBMCs. The samples were drawn from the first 160 participants of the ongoing ImmuneRACE study and from 1,254 subjects provided by 6 global collaborators. Points the paper makes about the study in general: How much clinical and demographic metadata was included differed by source and by participant, and the metadata was provided uncurated.

TCRbeta CDR3 regions were amplified from genomic DNA by means of the immunoSEQ Assay, a bias-controlled multiplex PCR. The authors' pipeline ran thus. Nucleated cell counts per sample were estimated from amplification of reference gene primers within the assay. To quantify the absolute abundance of each unique TCRbeta CDR3 rearrangement, sequence reads were collapsed and filtered. For each sample, productive Simpson clonality was calculated by taking the square root of Simpson's diversity index across productive rearrangements. Entries here come from immuneACCESS through TCRdb and include only in-frame sequences with V and J called. Some clones fail to appear in such tables; in the studies checked, an unresolved V gene covers under half of the shortfall, and the cause of the remainder is unknown. Clone size and V and J calls were adopted from that table, with D and trimming inferred from the DNA. The sample table lists 30,000 to 40,000 clones, about 85% of them with a count of one. The ten largest clones capture approximately 15% of the sample.

Note on this clone: The target of this receptor is not known. No much larger clone is present one base from it, and per-base qualities are unavailable.

Collaborating institutions collected whole blood in K2EDTA tubes following their own protocols. For TCRbeta analysis, collaborators shipped samples in one of three forms: frozen whole blood, isolated PBMCs, or DNA extracted from either of those sample types. The CDR3 holds 18 amino acids from the cysteine to the phenylalanine. Solely the CDR3 DNA is kept, with 54 bases framed from the first base. The germline V gene supplies CDR1 MNHNS and CDR2 SASEGT. Deletion took 2 bases off V and 0 bases off J, with a span of 17 bases between the germline ends. The receptor was isolated from a woman aged 55-69 years with active COVID-19. The receptor chain draws on TRBV6-1 and TRBJ1-5, with no confidently assigned D gene. Material: peripheral blood. The CDR3 protein is CASSEQGPGTNSNQPQHF. Here is the DNA: TGTGCCAGCAGTGAACAAGGCCCGGGAACAAATAGCAATCAGCCCCAGCATTTT.